This T cell receptor beta chain derives from a study of blood T cell repertoires in COVID-19. Measured with immunoSEQ multiplex PCR; TCRdb has only the in-frame clones, and not every one. Here the sample spans over 100,000 clones, 75% to 85% being singletons. Sequenced input: peripheral blood. The source is a woman of 80 years or more with acute or convalescent COVID-19.

The chain's CDR3 is CASSPAGTSGNTIYF. In nucleotides, the CDR3 is TGCGCCAGCAGCCCCGCCGGGACTTCGGGAAACACCATATATTTT. The chain joins TRBV4-1 to TRBJ1-3; tentatively, D is TRBD1 (5 bases). Germline lookup yields CDR1 MGHRA and CDR2 YSYEKL. The CDR3 runs 15 residues. V lost 4 bases to trimming and J lost 4 bases, with 14 bases between them.